The clone carrying this T cell receptor (beta chain) has only a few counts. As yet, its antigen is unknown. TCRdb reprocessed the reads via MiXCR and lists one record per CDR3 protein. This sample has about 400,000 distinct CDR3 sequences, with around a third found just once. These data come from a study of T cell repertoires in cytomegalovirus infection. V dropped 3 bases and J dropped 6 bases, with 11 bases sitting between them. CDR1 is KGHSH, CDR2 LQKENI, per germline. This CDR3 contains 13 residues. Here the sequenced sample was cultured PBMCs, taken from culture after CMV antigen stimulation. This sequence joins TRBV18 and TRBJ1-1; D possibly corresponds to TRBD1 (5 bases). The source is a human donor in good health (CMV status not recorded). Some clones in this sample may be carry-over from other donors' samples. The CDR3 region is CASSPSRDSEAFF. CDR3 nucleotide sequence: TGTGCCAGCTCACCCAGCAGGGACTCTGAAGCTTTCTTT.